One TCR beta chain is described in this entry. CDR3 length: 15 amino acids. CDR1 and CDR2 from the germline V gene are MNHEY and SVGAGI. Trimming removed 2 bases at V and 3 bases at J, with 13 bases between. This sample was taken from a study of CD8 T cells in Susac syndrome. With random hexamers, reverse transcription was performed on 0.5 to 1 ug of RNA. MiXCR, applied by TCRdb to the immunoSEQ multiplex PCR reads, yields one record per CDR3 protein. The sample shows around 130,000 distinct CDR3 sequences, around 90% of them seen only once. The TCR comes from a human donor with multiple sclerosis. The sequencing sample was made of CD8+ T cells from PBMCs. V gene TRBV6-5 combines with J gene TRBJ2-5; D call uncertain. CDR3 residues: CASSYLTLTKETQYF. Here the CDR3 DNA reads TGTGCCAGCAGTTACCTGACCTTAACTAAAGAGACCCAGTACTTC.